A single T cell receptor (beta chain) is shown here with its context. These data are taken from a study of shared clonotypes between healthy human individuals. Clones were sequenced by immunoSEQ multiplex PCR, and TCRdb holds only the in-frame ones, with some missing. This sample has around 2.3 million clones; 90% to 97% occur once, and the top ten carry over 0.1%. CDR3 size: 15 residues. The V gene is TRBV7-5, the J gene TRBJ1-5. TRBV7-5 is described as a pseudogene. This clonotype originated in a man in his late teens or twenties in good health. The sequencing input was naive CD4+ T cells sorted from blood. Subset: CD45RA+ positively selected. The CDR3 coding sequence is TGTGCCAGAAGCTTGTTACCGACTAGCAATCAGCCCCAGCATTTT. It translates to CARSLLPTSNQPQHF.